The 18 T cell receptor beta chains reported below all come from one sample, sequenced in a study of CD8 T cells in Susac syndrome. RNA totalling about 0.45 to 1 ug underwent reverse transcription with random hexamers. One entry per CDR3 protein, called by TCRdb with MiXCR from the immunoSEQ multiplex PCR reads. The table lists around 270,000 distinct CDR3 sequences, 70% to 90% of them singletons. The sequencing input was CD8+ T cells from PBMCs. All receptors come from a human donor with multiple sclerosis.

The genes are TRBV7-9 and TRBJ2-7, with D possibly being TRBD1 or TRBD2 (5 bases each). Trimming took off 6 bases at V and 5 bases at J, with 17 bases between the two ends. This CDR3 has 14 amino acids. CDR1 is SEHNR, CDR2 FQNEAQ, per germline (reference sequence). The CDR3 spells CASSRRYGADEQYF. CDR3 nucleotide sequence: TGTGCCAGCAGTCGAAGGTACGGGGCAGACGAGCAGTACTTC.

The chain employs TRBV6-1 and TRBJ2-1; TRBD2 matches at 12 bases. V was clipped by 8 bases and J by 0 bases; unmatched bases: 11. The CDR3 runs to 18 residues. Germline CDR1 and CDR2: MNHNS and SASEGT. This CDR3 reads CASRKGTSGLFSYNEQFF. Written as DNA, the CDR3 is TGTGCCAGCCGCAAGGGGACTAGCGGGCTGTTCTCCTACAATGAGCAGTTCTTC.

V gene TRBV27 combines with J gene TRBJ2-3; D is perhaps TRBD2 (6 bases). V lost 5 bases and J lost 4, with 19 bases in between. This CDR3 has 16 amino acids. Per the germline V gene, CDR1 is MNHEY and CDR2 is SMNVEV (reference sequence). The CDR3 region is CASSPGTESFPDTQYF. DNA for the CDR3: TGTGCCAGCAGTCCCGGGACTGAGTCGTTCCCAGATACGCAGTATTTT.

This clonotype was picked up a small number of times. The J gene is TRBJ2-7, the V gene TRBV4-3, with D possibly matching TRBD1 (5 bases). The CDR3 contains 15 residues. V lost 6 bases and J lost 4, with 19 bases in between. Per the germline V gene, CDR1 is LGHNA and CDR2 is YSLEER. The CDR3 sequence is CASRIDSSPTYEQYF. The CDR3 region has the DNA TGCGCCAGCAGGATCGACAGTTCCCCGACGTACGAGCAGTACTTC.

The gene calls are TRBV27 and TRBJ1-5; D gene unclear. This CDR3 has 18 residues. Germline lookup yields CDR1 MNHEY and CDR2 SMNVEV (reference sequence). Trimming took 5 bases from V and 0 from J, leaving 20 bases between them. The CDR3 reads CASSSFGQDPYSNQPQHF. The CDR3 nucleotides are TGTGCCAGCAGTAGTTTCGGTCAGGACCCATATAGCAATCAGCCCCAGCATTTT.

This clonotype was seen a handful of times. This chain uses TRBV6-2 or TRBV6-3 with TRBJ1-2, with TRBD1 as a possible D gene (5 bases). Between the trimmed V and J ends, which lost 4 bases and 7 bases, there was a span of 10 bases. The CDR3 runs 12 residues. The germline V gene encodes CDR1 MNHEY and CDR2 SVGEGT. This CDR3 reads CASSSRGRGYTF. Here the CDR3 DNA reads TGTGCCAGCAGTTCAAGGGGCCGTGGCTACACCTTC.

This chain connects TRBV27 to TRBJ2-1, with D hard to call. CDR1 is MNHEY, CDR2 SMNVEV, per germline (reference sequence). V lost 4 bases and J lost 4, with 14 bases in between. This CDR3 contains 15 residues. CDR3 region: CASSSPWTLYNEQFF. Here the CDR3 DNA reads TGTGCCAGCAGTTCTCCATGGACCCTATACAATGAGCAGTTCTTC.

The gene calls are TRBV6-2 or TRBV6-3 and TRBJ2-7, with 8 nucleotides matching TRBD2. Germline-derived CDR1 and CDR2 are MNHEY and SVGEGT. V shed 7 bases, J shed 0 bases, and the junction held 11 bases outside the gene matches. The CDR3 extends over 16 amino acids. CDR3 sequence reads: CASNHGGVGFSYEQYF. The CDR3 region has the DNA TGTGCCAGCAACCACGGGGGGGTCGGATTCTCCTACGAGCAGTACTTC.

Points on this clonotype: One end of the junction fails to match germline, which may point to a read error. The chain uses TRBV4-1 and TRBJ2-7; D not resolved. This CDR3 contains 13 residues. Germline V gives CDR1 MGHRA, CDR2 YSYEKL. CDR3 region: CDSSQGSSYEQYF. CDR3 nucleotide sequence: TGCGACAGCAGCCAAGGAAGTTCCTACGAGCAGTACTTC.

V is TRBV7-9 and J is TRBJ1-2, with D possibly matching TRBD1 (5 bases). The CDR3 spans 13 residues. Germline assignment: CDR1 SEHNR and CDR2 FQNEAQ (reference sequence). The V gene lost 5 bases and the J gene lost 0 bases, with 7 bases spanning the gap. In DNA form, the CDR3 reads TGTGCCAGCAGCGGGACGCCTAACTATGGCTACACCTTC. Protein: CASSGTPNYGYTF.

The chain links TRBV21-1 to TRBJ1-5; the table's D call, TRBD1, was not checked against the DNA. TRBV21-1 has pseudogene status. CDR3 length: 16 residues. CDR3 nucleotide sequence: TGTGCCAGCAGCAGGCGGACAGGGGACAGCAATCAGCCCCAGCATTTT. It yields the protein CASSRRTGDSNQPQHF.

V usage is TRBV11-2 and J usage is TRBJ2-1; no clear D gene. The CDR3 spans 11 residues. Per the germline V gene, CDR1 is SGHAT and CDR2 is FQNNGV. The V end was cut by 5 bases, the J end by 6 bases, with 5 bases between. The DNA of the CDR3 is TGTGCCAGCAGCCACGGCAATGAGCAGTTCTTC. This translates into CASSHGNEQFF.

The chain recombines TRBV2 with TRBJ2-2; D call uncertain. The CDR3 spans 12 residues. V lost 8 bases and J 1 base, leaving 5 bases between the germline ends. Germline V lookup: CDR1 SNHLY, CDR2 FYNNEI. This CDR3 reads CASGRNTGELFF. The CDR3 DNA follows: TGTGCCAGCGGCAGGAACACCGGGGAGCTGTTTTTT.

The chain uses TRBV19 and TRBJ1-1; TRBD1 agrees at 10 bases. Germline V lookup: CDR1 LNHDA, CDR2 SQIVND (reference sequence). The CDR3 contains 14 residues. The J segment lost 0 bases and the V segment lost 8 bases, leaving 3 bases of the junction unmatched. DNA of the CDR3: TGTGCCAGTGGGACAGGGGCCTTGAACACTGAAGCTTTCTTT. Protein product: CASGTGALNTEAFF.

This clonotype showed up just once. The chain links TRBV2 to TRBJ2-2; 7 nucleotides align to TRBD1. Looked up from germline, CDR1 is SNHLY and CDR2 is FYNNEI. CDR3 length: 18 amino acids. The trim removed 1 base at V and 0 bases at J, leaving 8 bases unmatched. CDR3 nucleotide sequence: TGTGCCAGCAGTGAAGAAGGGATAGACAGGGCGAACACCGGGGAGCTGTTTTTT. This gives the protein CASSEEGIDRANTGELFF.

This rearrangement joins TRBV19 to TRBJ1-1; 10 bases fit TRBD1. The CDR3 length is 17 residues. The germline gives CDR1 LNHDA, CDR2 SQIVND (reference sequence). Unmatched junction bases numbered 12, after V lost 4 bases and J lost 4 bases. CDR3 residues: CASSSPRDRGGGTEAFF. The CDR3 nucleotides read TGTGCCAGTAGTAGCCCCCGGGACAGGGGCGGAGGCACTGAAGCTTTCTTT.

This chain joins TRBV29-1 and TRBJ2-2; D perhaps matches TRBD2 (5 bases). CDR1 and CDR2 from the germline V gene are SQVTM and ANQGSEA. The ends were cut back, 6 bases at V and 4 bases at J, with 9 bases in the middle. The CDR3 consists of 12 residues. CDR3 sequence (DNA): TGCAGCGTCCCTGGGAGCACCGGGGAGCTGTTTTTT. Its translation: CSVPGSTGELFF.

In DNA, the CDR3 is TGCGCCAGCAGCCAAGATTGGGGCAGGGAAGGCACCGGGGAGCTGTTTTTT. Translation: CASSQDWGREGTGELFF. The chain couples TRBV4-1 to TRBJ2-2; D possibly corresponds to TRBD1 (5 bases). This CDR3 comprises 17 residues. Trimming pared 0 bases from V and 4 bases from J, leaving 15 bases between. CDR1 and CDR2 (germline): MGHRA, YSYEKL.